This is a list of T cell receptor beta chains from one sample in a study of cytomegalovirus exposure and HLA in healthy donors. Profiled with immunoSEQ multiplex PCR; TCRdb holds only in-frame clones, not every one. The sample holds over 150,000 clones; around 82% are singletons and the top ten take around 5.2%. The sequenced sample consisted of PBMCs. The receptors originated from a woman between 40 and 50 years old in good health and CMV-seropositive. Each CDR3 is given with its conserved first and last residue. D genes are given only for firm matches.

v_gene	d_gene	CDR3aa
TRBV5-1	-	CASSFQSGVNEKLFF
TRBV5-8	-	CASSLGAGPYEQYF
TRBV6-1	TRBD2	CASSLTSGSSYEQYF
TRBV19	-	CASSRGSNEKLFF
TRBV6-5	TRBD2	CASSWGLANEQFF
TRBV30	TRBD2	CAWNRLAGDYEQYF
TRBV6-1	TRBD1	CASRPGQGNSEQFF
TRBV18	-	CASSSQGGNTEAFF
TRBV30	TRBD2	CAWSVGGRPTGELFF
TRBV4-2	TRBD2	CASSQLWTSGGSGANVLTF
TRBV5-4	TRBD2	CASSLLTSGTYEQYF
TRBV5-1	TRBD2	CASSLGLAGGTTDTQYF
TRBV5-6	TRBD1	CASSNAGTGNSYNSPLHF
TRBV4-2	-	CASSQDPGDYGYTF
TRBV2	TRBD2	CASSLTSGSYEQYF
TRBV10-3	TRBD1	CATAGTGGNQPQHF